These 23 T cell receptor beta chains were all obtained from the same sample, sequenced in a study of shared T cell receptors in the human thymus. Libraries were prepared by immunoSEQ multiplex PCR; TCRdb keeps only in-frame clonotypes and omits some of them. The sample carries roughly 710,000 clones, 80% to 90% recorded once. The same sample was also used in a study of human thymus T cells.

What was sequenced was thymocytes. Receptor source: a girl in the first two years of life with a congenital heart defect.

This rearrangement joins TRBV5-6 to TRBJ1-1; 11 bases line up with TRBD1. The CDR3 loop spans 17 amino acids. Per germline, CDR1 SGHDT and CDR2 YYEEEE. V lost 5 bases to trimming and J lost 7 bases; unmatched junction nucleotides: 16. CDR3 region: CASRPMGPGQGDDEAFF. The CDR3 DNA reads TGTGCCAGCAGGCCAATGGGACCGGGACAGGGGGACGATGAAGCTTTCTTT.

This clone showed up just once. The chain is built from TRBV6-6 and TRBJ2-3; TRBD2 aligns across 8 bases. The V gene's germline CDR1 is MNHNY and CDR2 SVGAGI (reference sequence). With V trimmed by 11 bases and J by 0 bases, 7 bases remained unmatched. The CDR3 runs to 14 residues. The CDR3: CAGRSGGSTDTQYF. The CDR3 DNA is TGTGCCGGCCGGAGCGGGGGTAGCACAGATACGCAGTATTTT.

The V and J genes are TRBV7-2 and TRBJ2-1; D possibly corresponds to TRBD2 (6 bases). The V end lost 1 base, the J end lost 2 bases, and 12 bases lay between the germline ends. The CDR3 length is 16 residues. Germline values: CDR1 SGHTA, CDR2 FQGNSA. CDR3 region: CASSLGSGRTYNEQFF. The CDR3 coding sequence is TGTGCCAGCAGCTTAGGGTCGGGGAGGACCTACAATGAGCAGTTCTTC. The whole variable domain, filled in from reference TRBV7-2 and TRBJ2-1, reads GAGVSQSPSNKVTEKGKDVELRCDPISGHTALYWYRQSLGQGLEFLIYFQGNSAPDKSGLPSDRFSAERTGGSVSTLTIQRTQQEDSAVYLCASSLGSGRTYNEQFFGPGTRLTVL.

The chain uses TRBV19 and TRBJ2-1; TRBD2 aligns across 10 bases. The CDR3 is 15 amino acids. The V segment lost 5 bases and the J segment 6 bases; nucleotides outside the gene matches: 7. Per germline, CDR1 LNHDA and CDR2 SQIVND (reference sequence). CDR3: CASSVPRLAGNEQFF. For the CDR3, the DNA is TGTGCCAGTAGTGTTCCCCGACTAGCGGGCAATGAGCAGTTCTTC.

This clone was seen a handful of times. The chain links TRBV7-9 to TRBJ1-2; tentative D call: TRBD1 (5 bases). Trimming removed 4 bases at V and 4 bases at J, with 22 bases between. Germline CDR1 and CDR2: SEHNR and FQNEAQ (reference sequence). This CDR3 spans 17 amino acids. The DNA of the CDR3 is TGTGCCAGCAGCTCCTGCGTCGGGACTCACGTCTGCTATGGCTACACCTTC. It yields the protein CASSSCVGTHVCYGYTF.

In its sample, this clone was seen a few times. This chain links TRBV11-2 with TRBJ1-2, with D possibly being TRBD1 (6 bases). The germline CDR1 and CDR2 sequences are SGHAT and FQNNGV. V lost 4 bases to trimming and J lost 4 bases, with 10 bases between them. The CDR3 covers 13 residues. CDR3 coding DNA: TGTGCCAGCAGCTACGAGGGGGTCTATGGCTACACCTTC. As protein: CASSYEGVYGYTF.

The chain carries TRBV27 and TRBJ2-2; 9 bases fit TRBD2. Per the germline V gene, CDR1 is MNHEY and CDR2 is SMNVEV (reference sequence). CDR3 length: 18 amino acids. V lost 4 bases and J lost 7; bases outside the gene matches: 16. CDR3: CASSSHPSGDSPHGELFF. The CDR3 DNA reads TGTGCCAGCAGTTCCCACCCTAGCGGGGACAGTCCTCACGGGGAGCTGTTTTTT.

This clone was picked up one time. This chain uses TRBV6-1 with TRBJ1-2, with D possibly matching TRBD1 (6 bases). The CDR3 length is 13 residues. V lost 8 bases and J 5 bases, leaving 15 bases between the germline ends. Germline V gives CDR1 MNHNS, CDR2 SASEGT. As DNA, the CDR3 is TGTGCCAGCGGGGGATACAGGGTGTATGGCTACACCTTC. The encoded protein is CASGGYRVYGYTF.

This chain's CDR3 is CASSAGGAAYTGELFF. The DNA of the CDR3 is TGTGCCAGCAGCGCGGGGGGGGCTGCCTACACCGGGGAGCTGTTTTTT. The J gene is TRBJ2-2, the V gene TRBV9, with 8 nucleotides matching TRBD2. Germline V lookup: CDR1 SGDLS, CDR2 YYNGEE. V shed 3 bases, J shed 3 bases, and the junction held 7 bases outside the gene matches. This CDR3 is built from 16 residues. The complete variable domain, with remaining parts taken from reference TRBV9 and TRBJ2-2, reads DSGVTQTPKHLITATGQRVTLRCSPRSGDLSVYWYQQSLDQGLQFLIQYYNGEERAKGNILERFSAQQFPDLHSELNLSSLELGDSALYFCASSAGGAAYTGELFFGEGSRLTVL.

V is TRBV10-3 and J is TRBJ2-6, with D perhaps TRBD1 (6 bases). Trimming took off 10 bases at V and 2 bases at J, with 18 bases between the two ends. The germline V gene has CDR1 ENHRY and CDR2 SYGVKD. The CDR3 sequence is 16 residues long. DNA for the CDR3: TGTGCCACAGCCCTCCAGGGGCCCCCTGGGGCCAACGTCCTGACTTTC. Translated: CATALQGPPGANVLTF.

J is TRBJ2-7 and V is TRBV6-1, with a tentative D call TRBD2 (6 bases). CDR3 length: 15 amino acids. Germline V gene sequence: CDR1 MNHNS, CDR2 SASEGT. The V and J ends lost 7 bases and 1 base respectively, with 17 bases between them. The CDR3 reads CASKRETWASYEQYF. DNA for the CDR3: TGTGCCAGCAAACGGGAGACCTGGGCATCCTACGAGCAGTACTTC.

The chain links TRBV5-1 to TRBJ2-3; tentatively, D is TRBD2 (6 bases). CDR1 and CDR2 (germline): SGHRS, YFSETQ. The CDR3 consists of 16 residues. Trimming removed 3 bases at V and 0 bases at J, with 14 bases between. CDR3 coding DNA: TGCGCCAGCAGCTCAAGCCGGGAGTCTAGCACAGATACGCAGTATTTT. As protein: CASSSSRESSTDTQYF.

The J gene is TRBJ1-2, the V gene TRBV7-2; unclear D gene. This CDR3 region has 13 residues. V lost 5 bases, J lost 8 bases, and 15 bases lay in between. CDR1 and CDR2 (germline): SGHTA, FQGNSA. The CDR3 spells CASSPPWYGGYTF. The DNA of the CDR3 is TGTGCCAGCAGCCCACCCTGGTATGGCGGCTACACCTTC.

This clone came up once. The rearrangement uses TRBV6-5 and TRBJ2-7; 9 positions match TRBD1. The germline CDR1 and CDR2 sequences are MNHEY and SVGAGI. Trimming removed 1 base from V and 3 bases from J; junction bases left unmatched: 7. This CDR3 is built from 16 residues. CDR3 region: CASSYFSGTGLYEQYF. CDR3 DNA: TGTGCCAGCAGTTACTTCTCCGGGACAGGGCTCTACGAGCAGTACTTC.

J is TRBJ1-6 and V is TRBV4-1; D not certain. This CDR3 is built from 17 residues. CDR1 is MGHRA and CDR2 is YSYEKL in the germline V gene. V dropped 1 base and J dropped 8 bases, with 18 bases sitting between them. The CDR3 DNA is TGCGCCAGCAGCCAAGTAGAGGAGGGTCCGCCATATTCACCCCTCCACTTT. This codes for CASSQVEEGPPYSPLHF.

This clone was detected once. The chain links TRBV7-9 to TRBJ1-2, with a possible D match to TRBD1 (6 bases). The CDR3 length is 18 residues. Germline assignment: CDR1 SEHNR and CDR2 FQNEAQ (reference sequence). V gave up 1 base and J gave up 2 bases, with 20 bases separating them. CDR3 coding DNA: TGTGCCAGCAGCTTAGTATCCGGACAGCCAAGAACGAACTATGGCTACACCTTC. It encodes CASSLVSGQPRTNYGYTF.

This chain connects TRBV5-1 to TRBJ2-7; TRBD1 matches at 7 bases. The CDR3 contains 15 residues. The germline V gene encodes CDR1 SGHRS and CDR2 YFSETQ. V shed 0 bases and J 2 bases; nucleotides not matched to a gene: 5. The CDR3 is CASSLAYRGPYEQYF. The CDR3 coding sequence is TGCGCCAGCAGCTTGGCCTACAGGGGCCCCTACGAGCAGTACTTC.

V usage is TRBV15 and J usage is TRBJ2-5; 13 nucleotides match TRBD2. Germline CDR1 and CDR2: LNHNV and YYDKDF (reference sequence). Trimming took 5 bases from V and 3 from J; bases not matched to a gene: 15. This CDR3 comprises 19 residues. CDR3 sequence (DNA): TGTGCCACCAGCTCCACTAGCGGGGGGGCCGGGGGGATTAAAGAGACCCAGTACTTC. Translating it yields CATSSTSGGAGGIKETQYF.

The chain recombines TRBV5-8 with TRBJ1-2; D not resolved. CDR3 length equals 14 residues. Trimming left V 3 bases short and J 4 bases short, with 13 bases between. Germline CDR1 is SGHTS and CDR2 is YDEGEE. The CDR3 nucleotides read TGTGCCAGCAGCTCACCAGAAAACGCCTATGGCTACACCTTC. This translates into CASSSPENAYGYTF.

J is TRBJ1-2 and V is TRBV28; unclear D gene. Germline V lookup: CDR1 MDHEN, CDR2 SYDVKM. Trimming shortened V by 6 bases and J by 3 bases, and 5 bases separated the two germline ends. This CDR3 region has 11 residues. In DNA, the CDR3 is TGTGCCAGCAGACAGCACTATGGCTACACCTTC. Protein: CASRQHYGYTF.

The V and J genes are TRBV4-3 and TRBJ2-5, with a possible D match to TRBD1 (5 bases). CDR3 length: 16 residues. Trimming removed 0 bases at V and 2 bases at J, with 13 bases between. Germline CDR1 reads LGHNA; CDR2 reads YSLEER. CDR3 residues: CASSQDSGAPQETQYF. CDR3 in DNA: TGCGCCAGCAGCCAAGATAGTGGGGCGCCTCAAGAGACCCAGTACTTC.

The V call is TRBV5-4, the J call TRBJ1-4, with D hard to call. The CDR3 runs to 14 residues. V lost 4 bases and J lost 10, with 17 bases in between. Germline CDR1 and CDR2: SGHNT and YYREEE (reference sequence). The chain's CDR3 is CASSPVGPGGKLFF. CDR3 DNA: TGTGCCAGCAGCCCGGTTGGGCCTGGAGGAAAACTGTTTTTT.

This chain links TRBV11-2 with TRBJ2-1; D is unresolved. From germline, CDR1 is SGHAT and CDR2 FQNNGV. V lost 7 bases and J 0 bases, leaving 13 bases between the germline ends. The CDR3 is made up of 15 amino acids. CDR3 DNA: TGTGCCAGCACCTCAAAGGAGAGCTCCTACAATGAGCAGTTCTTC. Protein product: CASTSKESSYNEQFF.